This T cell receptor beta chain was identified in a study of identical twins. TCRdb redid the calling of the 5' RACE reads with MiXCR, one entry per CDR3 protein. The sample yields around 680,000 distinct CDR3 sequences, less than 10% seen once. The ends were cut back, 6 bases at V and 1 base at J, with 8 bases in the middle. The CDR3 length is 13 residues. Per germline, CDR1 MNHNS and CDR2 SASEGT. This clonotype was detected ten times or more. These data were likewise used in another study, on yellow fever vaccine responses in identical twins.

Material: PBMCs. The TCR sequence derives from a woman in her late teens or twenties in good health. The rearrangement joins TRBV6-1 to TRBJ2-3, with D uncertain. The CDR3 is CASRVMGTDTQYF. The CDR3 DNA reads TGTGCCAGCAGGGTGATGGGCACAGATACGCAGTATTTT.